This TCR beta chain appears in the sequencing data of a study of CD8+ T cells in alopecia areata. Broader study findings: Scalp clonality dropped significantly under tofacitinib, as did expanded CD8+ top-100 clones. A great number of expanded lesional clones endured in scalp and blood during tofacitinib. Tissue-resident alphabeta T cells belonging to normal skin likewise get sequenced within scalp specimens.

Regarding treatment: oral pan-JAK inhibitor, 5-10 mg twice daily. Collection of lesional scalp punch biopsies and peripheral blood was performed in alopecia areata patients. Germline loops: CDR1 LNHNV, CDR2 YYDKDF (reference sequence). There are 15 residues in the CDR3. The V and J ends lost 3 bases and 2 bases respectively, with 11 bases between them. This clone was picked up a small number of times. The antigen is not known. RNA was extracted and reverse transcribed into cDNA as the sequencing template. Sequencing was performed with immunoSEQ multiplex PCR; in TCRdb, only in-frame clones are kept and a portion is missing. The table has approximately 280,000 clones, about 62% seen once; the top ten hold more than 1.5%.

The sequence was collected from a human donor with alopecia areata. Specimen: CD4+ T cells sorted from blood, collected at week 24, from a patient treated with tofacitinib. This chain uses TRBV15 with TRBJ1-3, with a possible D match to TRBD1 (6 bases). DNA of the CDR3: TGTGCCACCAGCAGGGAAGGACAGACTGGAAACACCATATATTTT. Encoded protein: CATSREGQTGNTIYF. Full variable domain (outside the CDR3, taken from reference TRBV15 and TRBJ1-3): DAMVIQNPRYQVTQFGKPVTLSCSQTLNHNVMYWYQQKSSQAPKLLFHYYDKDFNNEADTPDNFQSRRPNTSFCFLDIRSPGLGDTAMYLCATSREGQTGNTIYFGEGSWLTVV.